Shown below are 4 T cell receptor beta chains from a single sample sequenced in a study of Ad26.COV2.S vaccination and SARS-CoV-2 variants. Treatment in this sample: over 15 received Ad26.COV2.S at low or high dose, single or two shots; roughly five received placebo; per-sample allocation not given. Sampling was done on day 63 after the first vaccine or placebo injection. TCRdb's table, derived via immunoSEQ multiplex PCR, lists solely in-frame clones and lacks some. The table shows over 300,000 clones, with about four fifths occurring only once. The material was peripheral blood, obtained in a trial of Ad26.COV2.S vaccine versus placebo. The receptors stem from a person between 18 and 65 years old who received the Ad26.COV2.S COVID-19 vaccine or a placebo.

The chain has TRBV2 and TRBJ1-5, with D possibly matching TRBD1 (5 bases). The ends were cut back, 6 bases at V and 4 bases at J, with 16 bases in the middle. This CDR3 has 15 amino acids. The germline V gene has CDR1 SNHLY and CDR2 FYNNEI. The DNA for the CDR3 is TGTGCCAGCAGGAAGGGGATCGCAGGGAATCAGCCCCAGCATTTT. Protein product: CASRKGIAGNQPQHF.

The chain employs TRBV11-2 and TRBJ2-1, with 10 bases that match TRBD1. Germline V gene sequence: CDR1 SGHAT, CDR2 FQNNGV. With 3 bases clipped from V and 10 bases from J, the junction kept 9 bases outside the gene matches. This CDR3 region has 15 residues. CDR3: CASSFTGTGVREQFF. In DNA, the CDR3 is TGTGCCAGCAGCTTCACCGGGACAGGGGTTCGAGAGCAGTTCTTC.

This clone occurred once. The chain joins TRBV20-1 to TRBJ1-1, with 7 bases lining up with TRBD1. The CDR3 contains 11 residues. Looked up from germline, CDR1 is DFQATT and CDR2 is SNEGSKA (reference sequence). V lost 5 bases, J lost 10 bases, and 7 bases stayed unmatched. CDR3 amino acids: CSAPRGSGAFF. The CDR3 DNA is TGCAGTGCTCCCAGGGGGAGCGGAGCTTTCTTT.

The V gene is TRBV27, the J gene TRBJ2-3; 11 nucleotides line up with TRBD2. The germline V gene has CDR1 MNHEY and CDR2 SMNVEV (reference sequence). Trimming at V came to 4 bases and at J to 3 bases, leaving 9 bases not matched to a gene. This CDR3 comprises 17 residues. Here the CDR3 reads CASSSFRVAGGTDTQYF. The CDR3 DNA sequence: TGTGCCAGCAGTTCCTTCCGGGTAGCGGGAGGGACAGATACGCAGTATTTT.